This T cell receptor (beta chain) originates from a study of beta chain features in type 1 diabetes. The wider study: Age, gender and cell yields were similar between patients and healthy donors.

In regard to this clone: The antigen is undetermined.

The isolated RNA, all of it, was reverse transcribed, so expressed TCRB transcripts were what got sequenced. The average output of naive, central memory and regulatory T cell samples was several million reads. TCRdb's copy holds only in-frame clones and misses some; the assay was immunoSEQ multiplex PCR. There are around 250,000 clones in the sample; around an eighth occur only once, and roughly 0.028% lies in the top ten. Findings of the study overall: Since sequencing was performed on cDNA, cells with high TCR expression could be over-represented.

Germline values: CDR1 SGHTA, CDR2 FQGNSA. The CDR3 is made up of 14 amino acids. V gave up 8 bases and J gave up 2 bases, with 14 bases separating them. The chain joins TRBV7-2 to TRBJ2-3, with TRBD2 as a possible D gene (6 bases). The sample taken for sequencing was naive CD4+ T cells from blood. The TCR comes from a woman aged 40 to 50 in good health. The CDR3 DNA follows: TGTGCCAGCTCCCCTGGACTACCCACAGATACGCAGTATTTT. Translation gives CASSPGLPTDTQYF.